This TCR beta chain was identified during a study of cytomegalovirus exposure and HLA in healthy donors. The CDR3 contains 11 residues. Trimming removed 3 bases from V and 5 bases from J, with 4 bases in between. Germline V gene sequence: CDR1 SGHAT, CDR2 FQNNGV. The PCR was carried out with 60 Vbeta primers and 13 Jbeta primers. Per the original methods: In a later analysis, about 11 million of 65 million to 90 million unique beta chains occurred in at least two donors. TCRdb's table, derived via immunoSEQ multiplex PCR, lists solely in-frame clones and lacks some. Clone size and V and J calls were adopted from that table, with D and trimming inferred from the DNA. The sample lists 150,000 to 200,000 clones; roughly four fifths were seen once. Overall study findings and caveats: It was taken for granted in presence/absence analyses that sequencing depth across donors was roughly uniform. Researchers reported in a later analysis that a missense DCLRE1C variant was tied to TCR beta V- and J-gene trimming. A later analysis reportedly found that, within productive TCRs, an Asian-associated ancestry cluster had fewer N-insertions than the mean observed across the roughly 690 donors.

Concerning this clone: Its antigen is undetermined.

The chain combines TRBV11-2 with TRBJ2-5; D gene unclear. This TCR was sampled from a woman aged 45-65 years in good health and CMV-seropositive. Input material: PBMCs. The CDR3 coding sequence is TGTGCCAGCAGCTTGCGGGAGACCCAGTACTTC. Amino acid sequence: CASSLRETQYF.